Shown below are 6 T cell receptor beta chains from a single sample sequenced in a study of long-term antiretroviral therapy in people with HIV. The libraries were made with immunoSEQ v3.0 at survey level. Repertoires were generated with immunoSEQ multiplex PCR, while TCRdb's copy carries only in-frame clones and drops some. The sample records around 26,000 clones, 80% to 85% being singletons. Here the sequenced sample was unsorted PBMCs, taken 4.2 to 4.5 years after starting antiretroviral therapy. The receptors were sampled from a man aged 25 to 40 with HIV.

The chain carries TRBV19 and TRBJ2-1, with 8 bases lining up with TRBD2. In germline, CDR1 is LNHDA, CDR2 SQIVND (reference sequence). J gave up 0 bases and V 8 bases, and 9 bases lay outside the gene matches. This CDR3 is 16 amino acids long. The CDR3 is CASGLAGSPSYNEQFF. The CDR3 DNA is TGTGCCAGTGGATTAGCGGGGTCACCCTCCTACAATGAGCAGTTCTTC.

The chain couples TRBV7-9 to TRBJ2-3; D gene uncertain. CDR3 length equals 14 residues. The germline CDR1 and CDR2 sequences are SEHNR and FQNEAQ (reference sequence). V was clipped by 6 bases and J by 6 bases, with 16 bases between them. The CDR3 here is CASRSTILDDTQYF. CDR3 nucleotides: TGTGCCAGCAGATCCACGATCCTGGACGATACGCAGTATTTT.

This clone was seen a few times. V gene TRBV4-1 combines with J gene TRBJ1-6; D call uncertain. CDR3 length equals 13 residues. Germline V gene lookup returns CDR1 MGHRA and CDR2 YSYEKL. V was trimmed by 5 bases and J by 7 bases, leaving 9 bases between them. CDR3 in DNA: TGCGCCAGCAGCAGAAGGGCCAATTCACCCCTCCACTTT. Encoded protein: CASSRRANSPLHF.

V usage is TRBV7-9 and J usage is TRBJ1-2; weak D call: TRBD1 (6 bases). Germline V gene sequence: CDR1 SEHNR, CDR2 FQNEAQ (reference sequence). V was clipped by 0 bases and J by 4 bases, with 15 bases between them. There are 16 residues in the CDR3. DNA of the CDR3: TGTGCCAGCAGCTTAGCCTCGGAGGGGGGGCGCTATGGCTACACCTTC. Residues: CASSLASEGGRYGYTF.

This sequence joins TRBV4-3 and TRBJ2-7; the D is unclear. V lost 1 base and J 2 bases, leaving 9 bases between the germline ends. CDR1 is LGHNA and CDR2 is YSLEER in the germline V gene. The CDR3 has 14 amino acids. The CDR3 coding sequence is TGCGCCAGCAGCCAAGCGTTGGGTACCTACGAGCAGTACTTC. Translating gives CASSQALGTYEQYF.

The chain joins TRBV6-1 to TRBJ2-7, with D unresolved. Germline CDR1 MNHNS, CDR2 SASEGT. Trimming shortened V by 6 bases and J by 3 bases, and 3 bases separated the two germline ends. The CDR3 covers 10 residues. In nucleotides, the CDR3 is TGTGCCAGCAGCCACTACGAGCAGTACTTC. It yields the protein CASSHYEQYF.